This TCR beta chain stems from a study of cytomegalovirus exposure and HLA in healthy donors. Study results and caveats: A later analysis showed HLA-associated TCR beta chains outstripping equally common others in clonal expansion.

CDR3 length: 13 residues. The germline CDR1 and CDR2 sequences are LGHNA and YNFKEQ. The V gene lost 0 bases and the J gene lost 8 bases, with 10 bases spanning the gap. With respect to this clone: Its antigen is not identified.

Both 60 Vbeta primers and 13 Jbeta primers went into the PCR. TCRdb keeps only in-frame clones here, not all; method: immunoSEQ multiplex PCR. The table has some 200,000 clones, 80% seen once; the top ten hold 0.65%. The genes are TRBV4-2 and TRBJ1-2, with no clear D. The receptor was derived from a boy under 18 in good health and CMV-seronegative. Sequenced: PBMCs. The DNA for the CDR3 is TGTGCCAGCAGCCAAGAAGTGGAGAGCGGCTACACCTTC. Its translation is CASSQEVESGYTF.